Presented here are 10 T cell receptor beta chains from one specimen sequenced in a study of blood T cell repertoires in COVID-19. Only in-frame clones appear in the TCRdb table, and some are missing; sequencing was by immunoSEQ multiplex PCR. The sample has around 220,000 clones, 86% seen once; the top ten hold 4.4%. Source material: peripheral blood. The receptor set was obtained from a man over 45 with acute or convalescent COVID-19.

This chain uses TRBV7-6 with TRBJ1-1, with TRBD1 matching over 8 bases. CDR1 SGHVS and CDR2 FNYEAQ come from the germline V gene. The CDR3 is 13 amino acids. V lost 6 bases, J lost 11 bases, and 11 bases stayed unmatched. The CDR3 DNA follows: TGTGCCAGCAGGGCGCAGGGGGCGCCGGTGGCTTTCTTT. It encodes CASRAQGAPVAFF.

The chain carries TRBV5-1 and TRBJ1-1; tentatively, D is TRBD1 (5 bases). Germline-derived CDR1 and CDR2 are SGHRS and YFSETQ. V dropped 4 bases and J dropped 1 base, with 14 bases sitting between them. This CDR3 spans 15 amino acids. Written as DNA, the CDR3 is TGCGCCAGCAGCCCAGGACGGCAGGGGAACACTGAAGCTTTCTTT. Protein: CASSPGRQGNTEAFF.

The V and J genes are TRBV12-5 and TRBJ2-1; D may be TRBD1 (6 bases). In germline, CDR1 is LGHNT, CDR2 FRNRAP. Trimming stripped 1 base from V and 6 bases from J, with 19 bases between. The CDR3 consists of 17 residues. CDR3 coding DNA: TGTGCTAGTGGTTTGGCCTATGGGACATCAGCCAGCAATGAGCAGTTCTTC. Its translation is CASGLAYGTSASNEQFF.

CDR3: CASSQTRGLAGKDTQYF. In DNA form, the CDR3 reads TGCGCCAGCAGCCAAACCCGCGGACTAGCGGGGAAAGATACGCAGTATTTT. This chain joins TRBV4-1 and TRBJ2-3; 12 bases are shared with TRBD2. V lost 2 bases and J lost 5; bases outside the gene matches: 8. This CDR3 comprises 17 residues. Germline-derived CDR1 and CDR2 are MGHRA and YSYEKL.

In this sample, this clone turned up once. The rearrangement joins TRBV19 to TRBJ1-6; no reliable D call. The CDR3 is 14 amino acids. V lost 2 bases and J 10 bases, leaving 12 bases between the germline ends. CDR1 and CDR2 (germline): LNHDA, SQIVND (reference sequence). CDR3 loop: CASSIQQVGSPLHF. For the CDR3, the DNA is TGTGCCAGTAGTATACAGCAGGTCGGATCACCCCTCCACTTT.

The rearrangement joins TRBV18 to TRBJ2-1; 8 nucleotides agree with TRBD2. This CDR3 spans 14 amino acids. The V gene end was trimmed by 5 bases and the J gene end by 4 bases; junction bases not matched to a gene: 4. From germline, CDR1 is KGHSH and CDR2 LQKENI. DNA for the CDR3: TGTGCCAGCTCAAAAAGCGGGGGTTACAATGAGCAGTTCTTC. Residues: CASSKSGGYNEQFF.

The chain combines TRBV6-6 with TRBJ2-1; TRBD1 aligns across 7 bases. Trimming cost V 5 bases and J 7 bases; bases outside gene matches: 5. This CDR3 is 13 amino acids long. Germline loops: CDR1 MNHNY, CDR2 SVGAGI (reference sequence). For the CDR3, the DNA is TGTGCCAGCAGTCGATTGACAGGGAATGAGCAGTTCTTC. This gives the protein CASSRLTGNEQFF.

The gene calls are TRBV5-1 and TRBJ2-5, with 8 bases fitting TRBD1. The V segment lost 0 bases and the J segment 4 bases; nucleotides outside the gene matches: 2. Germline V gene lookup returns CDR1 SGHRS and CDR2 YFSETQ. This CDR3 spans 14 amino acids. Written as DNA, the CDR3 is TGCGCCAGCAGCTTGGGGACAGGGTCAGAGACCCAGTACTTC. Translation: CASSLGTGSETQYF.

The chain combines TRBV7-9 with TRBJ2-3, with 9 bases lining up with TRBD2. This CDR3 has 17 amino acids. The ends lost 5 bases at V and 0 bases at J; junction bases unmatched: 9. Per germline, CDR1 SEHNR and CDR2 FQNEAQ (reference sequence). CDR3: CASSTRRLAGSTDTQYF. In DNA form, the CDR3 reads TGTGCCAGCAGCACACGGAGGCTAGCGGGGAGCACAGATACGCAGTATTTT.

The rearrangement links TRBV7-9 to TRBJ2-5, with D maybe TRBD2 (5 bases). CDR1 is SEHNR and CDR2 is FQNEAQ in the germline V gene (reference sequence). Deletions cut 11 bases from V and 2 bases from J, with 9 bases between. The length of the CDR3 is 11 residues. CDR3 residues: CAGGPQETQYF. CDR3 DNA sequence: TGTGCCGGAGGACCTCAAGAGACCCAGTACTTC.